Shown below are 14 T cell receptor beta chains from a single sample sequenced in a study of blood T cell repertoires in COVID-19. TCRdb's table, derived via immunoSEQ multiplex PCR, lists solely in-frame clones and lacks some. The table lists 130,000 to 150,000 clones, approximately 80% of them singletons. The sample consisted of peripheral blood. These TCRs come from a human donor in a cohort sampled during active COVID-19.

The chain employs TRBV4-3 and TRBJ2-7; D perhaps matches TRBD2 (5 bases). Trimming cost V 0 bases and J 2 bases, with 11 bases left between them. The CDR3 length is 15 residues. The germline CDR1 and CDR2 sequences are LGHNA and YSLEER. CDR3 region: CASSQEPSSPYEQYF. The CDR3 DNA reads as TGCGCCAGCAGCCAAGAACCTAGCAGCCCCTACGAGCAGTACTTC.

This chain connects TRBV18 to TRBJ1-1; 10 bases align to TRBD1. CDR1 is KGHSH and CDR2 is LQKENI in the germline V gene. The CDR3 has 17 amino acids. V dropped 2 bases and J dropped 5; count of bases not matched to a gene: 11. The CDR3 DNA follows: TGTGCCAGCTCACCAACCATTAAAGGACAGGGGGTAACTGAAGCTTTCTTT. Translated: CASSPTIKGQGVTEAFF.

This chain links TRBV7-9 with TRBJ2-5; D not certain. The CDR3 contains 12 residues. Germline CDR1 and CDR2: SEHNR and FQNEAQ (reference sequence). V was shortened by 5 bases and J by 0 bases, with 4 bases between the two germline ends. The CDR3 bases are TGTGCCAGCAGCGCGTACCAAGAGACCCAGTACTTC. The encoded protein is CASSAYQETQYF.

This clone occurred a few times. The genes are TRBV7-3 and TRBJ2-1, with TRBD2 identical over 12 bases. Trimming removed 4 bases from V and 0 bases from J; junction bases left unmatched: 4. This CDR3 region has 17 residues. Germline CDR1 reads SGHTA; CDR2 reads FQGTGA. The CDR3 loop reads CASSSPTSGSSYNEQFF. The CDR3 DNA follows: TGTGCCAGCAGCTCACCGACTAGCGGGAGCTCCTACAATGAGCAGTTCTTC.

This clone came up once. The genes are TRBV3-1 (or the pseudogene TRBV3-2) and TRBJ2-7; 11 positions agree with TRBD1. V gave up 0 bases and J gave up 3 bases; unmatched junction bases: 1. There are 15 residues in the CDR3. The V gene's germline CDR1 is LGHDT and CDR2 YNNKEL (reference sequence). The CDR3 nucleotides read TGTGCCAGCAGCCAAGAAGGGACAGGGGGCTACGAGCAGTACTTC. It encodes CASSQEGTGGYEQYF.

The chain employs TRBV7-3 and TRBJ1-1, with D perhaps TRBD1 (5 bases). Between the trimmed V and J ends, which lost 0 bases and 3 bases, there was a span of 11 bases. Per germline, CDR1 SGHTA and CDR2 FQGTGA. This CDR3 is built from 15 residues. CDR3 region: CASSLTGDGDTEAFF. CDR3 nucleotides: TGTGCCAGCAGCTTAACAGGGGATGGGGACACTGAAGCTTTCTTT.

The V gene is TRBV3-1 (or the pseudogene TRBV3-2), the J gene TRBJ2-1, with 9 bases lining up with TRBD2. The germline V gene encodes CDR1 LGHDT and CDR2 YNNKEL (reference sequence). The CDR3 runs 14 residues. V shed 0 bases, J shed 9 bases, and the junction held 3 bases outside the gene matches. The CDR3 sequence: CASSQDLAGLEQFF. The CDR3 nucleotides are TGTGCCAGCAGCCAAGACCTAGCGGGGCTTGAGCAGTTCTTC.

V usage is TRBV28 and J usage is TRBJ2-5; TRBD2 agrees at 10 bases. The CDR3 totals 16 residues. The V gene end was trimmed by 6 bases and the J gene end by 5 bases; junction bases not matched to a gene: 12. The germline V gene encodes CDR1 MDHEN and CDR2 SYDVKM. Here the CDR3 reads CASSPLAGARWETQYF. The CDR3 coding sequence is TGTGCCAGCAGCCCCCTAGCGGGAGCAAGATGGGAGACCCAGTACTTC. The full variable domain, with the rest looked up from reference TRBV28 and TRBJ2-5, is DVKVTQSSRYLVKRTGEKVFLECVQDMDHENMFWYRQDPGLGLRLIYFSYDVKMKEKGDIPEGYSVSREKKERFSLILESASTNQTSMYLCASSPLAGARWETQYFGPGTRLLVL.

This rearrangement joins TRBV19 to TRBJ2-3, with 11 bases identical to TRBD2. The CDR3 totals 15 residues. Trimming removed 9 bases from V and 0 bases from J; junction bases left unmatched: 5. Germline V gene data show CDR1 as LNHDA and CDR2 as SQIVND (reference sequence). CDR3: CASSRLAGSTDTQYF. The CDR3 coding sequence is TGTGCCAGCTCCCGACTAGCGGGAAGCACAGATACGCAGTATTTT.

The chain joins TRBV2 to TRBJ2-7, with D possibly TRBD2 on 6 matching bases. The CDR3 spans 15 residues. The germline gives CDR1 SNHLY, CDR2 FYNNEI. Trimming cost V 3 bases and J 0 bases, with 12 bases left between them. Written as DNA, the CDR3 is TGTGCCAGCAGTGACGGTGCGGGGAGCTCCTACGAGCAGTACTTC. Translation: CASSDGAGSSYEQYF.

The rearrangement uses TRBV5-4 and TRBJ2-7; 12 nucleotides line up with TRBD2. CDR3 length: 17 amino acids. The junction had 13 bases not matched to a gene; V was cut back by 7 bases and J by 2 bases. Germline lookup yields CDR1 SGHNT and CDR2 YYREEE (reference sequence). The CDR3 nucleotides are TGTGCCAGCCATCCGACTGGGCGGACTAGCGGGGCCTACGAGCAGTACTTC. Translation gives CASHPTGRTSGAYEQYF.

This chain uses TRBV10-1 with TRBJ2-7, with 9 bases identical to TRBD1. Trimming removed 6 bases from V and 6 bases from J; junction bases left unmatched: 9. Per germline, CDR1 WNHNN and CDR2 SYGVQD (reference sequence). This CDR3 spans 14 amino acids. The CDR3 loop reads CASSHGQGKIEQYF. The CDR3 DNA follows: TGCGCCAGCAGCCACGGACAGGGGAAAATCGAGCAGTACTTC.

In this sample, this clone turned up a few times. The V and J genes are TRBV29-1 and TRBJ2-1; D uncertain. The CDR3 runs to 12 residues. V gave up 2 bases and J gave up 4 bases, with 6 bases separating them. Germline V CDR1 and CDR2: SQVTM, ANQGSEA. CDR3 sequence: CSVEPKYNEQFF. The DNA of the CDR3 is TGCAGCGTTGAACCAAAATACAATGAGCAGTTCTTC.

The CDR3 region is CASSILQDSNYGYTF. The CDR3 DNA is TGTGCCAGCAGCATCCTACAAGACTCTAACTATGGCTACACCTTC. The rearrangement joins TRBV21-1 to TRBJ1-2. TRBV21-1 is a listed pseudogene. This CDR3 has 15 amino acids.